The TCR beta chain described here comes from a study of blood T cell repertoires in COVID-19. Sequencing was performed with immunoSEQ multiplex PCR; in TCRdb, only in-frame clones are kept and a portion is missing. The sample lists nearly 110,000 clones; 65% to 80% were seen once. Germline CDR1 reads SGHVS; CDR2 reads FQNEAQ. Trimming pared 1 base from V and 1 base from J, leaving 10 bases between. This CDR3 comprises 16 residues. This clone was detected only a few times. The receptor was derived from a man in his 70s with acute or convalescent COVID-19. The sample consisted of peripheral blood. V is TRBV7-8 and J is TRBJ2-2, with D unclear. CDR3 in amino acids: CASSLDRPGNTGELFF. The CDR3 DNA follows: TGTGCCAGCAGCTTAGATCGTCCAGGGAACACCGGGGAGCTGTTTTTT.